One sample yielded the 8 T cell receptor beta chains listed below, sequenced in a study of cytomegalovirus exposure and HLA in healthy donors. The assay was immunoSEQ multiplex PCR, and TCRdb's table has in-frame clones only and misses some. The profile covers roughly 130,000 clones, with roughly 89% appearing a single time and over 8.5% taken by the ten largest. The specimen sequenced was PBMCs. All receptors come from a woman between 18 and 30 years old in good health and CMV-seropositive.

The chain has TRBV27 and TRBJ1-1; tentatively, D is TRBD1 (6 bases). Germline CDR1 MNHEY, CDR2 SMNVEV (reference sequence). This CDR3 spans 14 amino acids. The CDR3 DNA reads TGTGTCACCAGCAGCAGACAGGTGAACACTGAAGCTTTCTTT. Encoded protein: CVTSSRQVNTEAFF.

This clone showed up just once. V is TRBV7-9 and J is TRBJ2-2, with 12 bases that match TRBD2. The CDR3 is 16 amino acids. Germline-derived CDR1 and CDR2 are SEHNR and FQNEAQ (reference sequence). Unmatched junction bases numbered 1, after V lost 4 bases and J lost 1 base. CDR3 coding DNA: TGTGCCAGCAGCTGGACTAGCGGGAAGAACACCGGGGAGCTGTTTTTT. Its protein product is CASSWTSGKNTGELFF.

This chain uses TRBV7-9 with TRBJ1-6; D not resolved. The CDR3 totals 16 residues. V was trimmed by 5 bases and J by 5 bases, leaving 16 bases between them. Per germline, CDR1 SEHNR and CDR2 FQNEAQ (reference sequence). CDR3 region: CASSPFREPDNSPLHF. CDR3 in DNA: TGTGCCAGCAGCCCGTTCCGGGAGCCAGATAATTCACCCCTCCACTTT.

This CDR3 is CASSVLRRDRDQPQHF. The CDR3 DNA reads as TGTGCCAGCAGCGTACTACGGCGGGACAGGGATCAGCCCCAGCATTTT. The chain joins TRBV28 to TRBJ1-5; 9 bases are a match to TRBD1. This CDR3 has 16 residues. V shed 6 bases and J 5 bases; nucleotides not matched to a gene: 11. The V gene's germline CDR1 is MDHEN and CDR2 SYDVKM.

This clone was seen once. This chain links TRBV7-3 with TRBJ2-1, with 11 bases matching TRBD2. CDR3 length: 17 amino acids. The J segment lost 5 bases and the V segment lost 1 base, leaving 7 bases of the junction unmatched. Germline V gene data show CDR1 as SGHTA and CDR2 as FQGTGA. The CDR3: CASSLISSGGVNNEQFF. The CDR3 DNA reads TGTGCCAGCAGCTTAATTAGTAGCGGGGGGGTTAACAATGAGCAGTTCTTC.

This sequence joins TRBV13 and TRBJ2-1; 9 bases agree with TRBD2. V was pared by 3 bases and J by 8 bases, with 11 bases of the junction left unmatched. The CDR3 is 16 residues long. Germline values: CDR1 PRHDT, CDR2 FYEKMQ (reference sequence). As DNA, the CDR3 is TGTGCCAGCAGCTTGGCGGGGGGGCGTGTCGGCTATGAGCAGTTCTTC. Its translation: CASSLAGGRVGYEQFF.

CDR3 nucleotides: TGTGCCAGCAGTGAAAAGCGGGGGGGGAGCTCCTACAATGAGCAGTTCTTC. As protein: CASSEKRGGSSYNEQFF. This rearrangement joins TRBV6-1 to TRBJ2-1, with 10 positions matching TRBD2. Germline loops: CDR1 MNHNS, CDR2 SASEGT. The CDR3 length is 17 residues. The ends lost 2 bases at V and 0 bases at J; junction bases unmatched: 4.

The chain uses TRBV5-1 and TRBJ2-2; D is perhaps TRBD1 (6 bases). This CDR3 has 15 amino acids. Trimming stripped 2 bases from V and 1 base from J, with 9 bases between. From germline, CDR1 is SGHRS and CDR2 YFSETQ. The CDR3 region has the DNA TGCGCCAGCAGCTTTTGGGGGCAGAACACCGGGGAGCTGTTTTTT. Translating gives CASSFWGQNTGELFF.